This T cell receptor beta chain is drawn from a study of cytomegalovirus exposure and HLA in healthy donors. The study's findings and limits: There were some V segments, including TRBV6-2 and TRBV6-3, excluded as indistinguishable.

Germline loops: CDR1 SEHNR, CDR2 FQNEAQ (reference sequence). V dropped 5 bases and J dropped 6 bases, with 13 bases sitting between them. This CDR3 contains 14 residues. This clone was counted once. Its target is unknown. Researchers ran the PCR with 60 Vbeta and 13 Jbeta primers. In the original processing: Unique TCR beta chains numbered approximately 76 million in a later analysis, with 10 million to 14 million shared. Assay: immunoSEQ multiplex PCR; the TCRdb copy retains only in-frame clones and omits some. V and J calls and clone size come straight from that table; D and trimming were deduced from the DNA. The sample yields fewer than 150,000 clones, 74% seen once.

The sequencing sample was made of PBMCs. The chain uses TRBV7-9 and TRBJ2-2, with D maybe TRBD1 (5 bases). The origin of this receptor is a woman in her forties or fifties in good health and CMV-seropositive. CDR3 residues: CASSPGLPSGELFF. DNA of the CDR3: TGTGCCAGCAGCCCAGGGTTACCATCCGGGGAGCTGTTTTTT.